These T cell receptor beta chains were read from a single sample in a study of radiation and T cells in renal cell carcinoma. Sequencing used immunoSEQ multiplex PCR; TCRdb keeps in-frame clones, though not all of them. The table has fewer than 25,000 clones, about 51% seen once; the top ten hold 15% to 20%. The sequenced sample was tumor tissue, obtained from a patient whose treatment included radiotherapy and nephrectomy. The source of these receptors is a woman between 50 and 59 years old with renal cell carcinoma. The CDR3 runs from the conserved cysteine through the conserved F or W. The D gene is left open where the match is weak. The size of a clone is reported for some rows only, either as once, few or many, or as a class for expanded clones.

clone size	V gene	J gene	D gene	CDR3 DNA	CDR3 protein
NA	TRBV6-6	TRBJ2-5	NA	TGTGCCAGCAGTTCGACTAGTACTCAGACCCAGTACTTC	CASSSTSTQTQYF
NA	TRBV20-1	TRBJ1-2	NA	TGCAGTGCTCTCGGGAATGGCTACACCTTC	CSALGNGYTF
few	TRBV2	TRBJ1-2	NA	TGTGCCAGCAGTGTTCAGGGTAACTATGGCTACACCTTC	CASSVQGNYGYTF
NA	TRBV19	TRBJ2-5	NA	TGTGCCAGTAGTATAGTAGTTTATTCAGAGACCCAGTACTTC	CASSIVVYSETQYF
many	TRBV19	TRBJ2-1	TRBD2	TGTGCCAGTAACCCCGGGACTAGCGGAAAGTACAATGAGCAGTTCTTC	CASNPGTSGKYNEQFF
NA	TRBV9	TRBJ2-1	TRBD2	TGTGCCAGCAGCGTAGCTACGGGACTAGGGGCCCAGGATGAGCAGTTCTTC	CASSVATGLGAQDEQFF
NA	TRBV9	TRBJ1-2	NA	TGTGCCAGCAGCGGGGATACCTATGGCTACACCTTC	CASSGDTYGYTF
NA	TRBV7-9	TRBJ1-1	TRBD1	TGTGCCAGCAGCTATCGGACAGGGGGTTACACTGAAGCTTTCTTT	CASSYRTGGYTEAFF
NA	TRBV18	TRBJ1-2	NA	TGTGCCAGCTCCCCCGGACCCACGTATGGCTACACCTTC	CASSPGPTYGYTF
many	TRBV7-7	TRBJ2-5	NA	TGTGCTAGCAGCCGTACATTCGGGGGACAAGAGACCCAGTACTTC	CASSRTFGGQETQYF
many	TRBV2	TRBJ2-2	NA	TGTGCCAGCAGTGAAGTGTGGGGTGGCGGGGAGCTGTTTTTT	CASSEVWGGGELFF
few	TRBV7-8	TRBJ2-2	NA	TGTGCCAGCAGCTTAAGGCGGGGGCCGAACACCGGGGAGCTGTTTTTT	CASSLRRGPNTGELFF
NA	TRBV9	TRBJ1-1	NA	TGTGCCAGCAGCGTAGTTATGCGGGCTGAAGCTTTCTTT	CASSVVMRAEAFF
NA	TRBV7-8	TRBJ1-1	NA	TGTGCCAGCAGCCCCCGGGACTTGACTGAAGCTTTCTTT	CASSPRDLTEAFF